Sequencing of this T cell receptor beta chain was carried out in a study of shared clonotypes between healthy human individuals. Study results and limitations: Sharing of clonotypes among donors was expected to vary with sequencing depth.

V was shortened by 3 bases and J by 5 bases, with 5 bases between the two germline ends. The CDR3 runs 11 residues. CDR1 SEHNR and CDR2 FQNEAQ come from the germline V gene (reference sequence). Of note for this clone: As yet, its antigen is unknown. Other DNA sequences of this sample code for an identical CDR3.

As defined, naive CD8 cells were CD45RO-negative and positively selected for CCR7, with terminally differentiated effector memory CD45RA+ cells excluded. Every donor, a Caucasian adult, lived in Nashville, Tennessee. Measured with immunoSEQ multiplex PCR; TCRdb has only the in-frame clones, and not every one. This table holds nearly 600,000 clones, nearly 97% found once. V is TRBV7-9 and J is TRBJ2-7; unclear D gene. The specimen sequenced was naive CD8+ T cells sorted from blood. This sequence originates from a woman in her thirties in good health. Here the CDR3 DNA reads TGTGCCAGCAGCTTTGGGGACGAGCAGTACTTC. It yields the protein CASSFGDEQYF.